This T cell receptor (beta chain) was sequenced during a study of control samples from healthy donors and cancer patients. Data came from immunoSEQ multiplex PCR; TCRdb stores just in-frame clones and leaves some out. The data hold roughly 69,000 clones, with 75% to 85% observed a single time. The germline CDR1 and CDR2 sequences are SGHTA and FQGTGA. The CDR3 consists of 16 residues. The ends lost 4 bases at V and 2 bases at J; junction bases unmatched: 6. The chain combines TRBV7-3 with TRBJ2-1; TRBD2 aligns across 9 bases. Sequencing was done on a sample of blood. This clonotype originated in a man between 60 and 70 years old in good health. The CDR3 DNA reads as TGTGCCAGCAGCTCCGCTAGCGGGGTCACCTACAATGAGCAGTTCTTC. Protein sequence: CASSSASGVTYNEQFF.